This TCR beta chain appears in the sequencing data of a study of tumor-infiltrating lymphocytes in primary liver carcinoma (dated by TCRdb to the late 2010s). In terms of the full investigation: Between November 2015 and early 2016, about five patients in China with histopathologically diagnosed primary liver carcinoma had their tumors surgically resected. The five patients, three men and two women aged 30 to 69 years, had hepatocellular carcinoma (four) or combined HCC and intrahepatic cholangiocarcinoma (one). Tumors of the five patients were stage T1-T3 N0M0 with maximum diameters of roughly 4.2 to 10 cm. Each sample produced about 3.5 to 7.13 million productive TCRbeta reads, and read depth showed no significant difference between tissue types. For each liver tumor, the study sampled five regions along with adjacent normal tissue and blood, and applied TCRbeta repertoire sequencing, expression microarrays and whole-exome sequencing. A total of 35 or so specimens from 5 patients underwent TCRbeta repertoire sequencing, comprising some 25 tumor regions, 5 adjacent noncancerous liver tissues and 5 peripheral blood samples. High reproducibility was observed for the technical replicate repertoires, with mean shared-clone rates about 0.89 and correlation coefficients above 0.95. Study-level results and caveats: Repertoire overlap was found to be higher between tumor regions (mean roughly 36%) than between tumor-adjacent (around 17%) or tumor-blood (about 14%) pairs, consistent with antigen-driven expansion. Only the TCR beta chain was sequenced, so true repertoire diversity is likely underestimated because unpaired alpha chains were not captured. Because the samples were bulk and unsorted, CD4+ and CD8+ T cell repertoires could not be compared. The top 250 clones accounted for a significantly greater share of the repertoire in tumors than in blood (p = 0.039). Only four or five patients were included in the study, and the authors note that the findings should be validated in a larger study.

TCRbeta-specific cDNA was reverse-transcribed from around 500 ng total RNA using a constant-region primer and ProtoScript II reverse transcriptase. Construction of the TCRbeta libraries relied on three nested rounds of multiplex PCR, following a slightly modified ARM-PCR procedure. Multiplex TRBV1-TRBV30 forward primers and a Cbeta reverse primer were used in the first two PCR rounds, each of which was run for roughly 9 cycles. A final 25-cycle PCR with Deep VentR polymerase added sample barcodes and Illumina adapters. Amplicons of 200-500 bp were gel-purified with a QIAquick gel extraction kit before sequencing. The TCRbeta amplicons were sequenced with 250-bp paired-end reads on an Illumina HiSeq 2500. The authors' pipeline ran thus. To recover full CDR3 sequences, reads were quality-trimmed using Trimmomatic v0.33 and paired reads were then merged using FLASH v1.2.11. V, D and J germline segments were assigned to the rearranged TCRbeta sequences using MiGEC v1.2.1b. VDJtools v1.0.0 computed clonotype statistics and Shannon-Wiener diversity indices. To reduce sampling bias, subsequent analyses other than the diversity analysis used only the 250 most abundant clonotypes in each sample. In TCRdb, the public reads were trimmed at Q25 with fastp and aligned with MiXCR, with productive beta chains retained. Rows are unified per CDR3 protein, each entry keeping the most common DNA and genes. These V and J calls are TCRdb output, not the study's own analysis. The sample table lists 330,000 or so distinct CDR3 sequences, 65% of them with a count of one. Clones ranked in the top ten supply under 8.5% of the sample.

The CDR3 holds 17 amino acids from the cysteine to the phenylalanine. Left in the record is the CDR3 DNA by itself, 51 bases read in frame from the first base. V is pruned by 6 bases and J by 2 bases, leaving 7 bases of the junction without a gene match. This clonotype was recorded at least ten times. Its antigen remains undetermined. No much larger clone is present one base from it, and per-base qualities are unavailable. Blood RNA was extracted from unsorted whole blood using TRIzol reagent, and germline DNA was obtained with the DNeasy Blood & Tissue kit. Patients had chronic HBV infection and were treatment-naive at sampling. Before surgery, 4 to 5 milliliters of peripheral blood were collected into K2EDTA tubes.

The material sequenced was peripheral blood. This clonotype originated in a man aged 35 to 55 with primary liver carcinoma and hepatitis B virus infection. The chain was built from TRBV12-3 or TRBV12-4 and TRBJ2-2, with 12 bases aligning to TRBD2. The DNA sequence is as follows: TGTGCCAGCAGCCCGACTAGCGGGAGCCTTAACACCGGGGAGCTGTTTTTT. This gives the protein CASSPTSGSLNTGELFF.